These 26 T cell receptor beta chains share one sample of origin, sequenced in a study of cytomegalovirus exposure and HLA in healthy donors. With 60 Vbeta and 13 Jbeta primers, the PCR was carried out. Here immunoSEQ multiplex PCR was the method, and the copy in TCRdb shows in-frame clones only, minus some. The table records 100,000 to 150,000 clones, 60% to 85% of them present only once. Sequences were obtained from PBMCs. The receptors stem from a man aged 25-45 years in good health and CMV-seronegative.

The J gene is TRBJ2-1, the V gene TRBV2, with 13 bases identical to TRBD2. Germline V gene data show CDR1 as SNHLY and CDR2 as FYNNEI. V dropped 5 bases and J dropped 13; count of bases not matched to a gene: 11. This CDR3 has 15 residues. CDR3: CASSPGLAGALDQFF. In nucleotides, the CDR3 is TGTGCCAGCAGTCCTGGACTAGCGGGAGCCCTTGATCAGTTCTTC.

The gene calls are TRBV7-2 and TRBJ2-5; 16 positions agree with TRBD2. The germline gives CDR1 SGHTA, CDR2 FQGNSA. This CDR3 is built from 16 residues. V shed 3 bases, J shed 6 bases, and the junction held 4 bases outside the gene matches. CDR3 sequence reads: CASSFGTSGGAKTQYF. The CDR3 DNA reads TGTGCCAGCAGCTTTGGGACTAGCGGGGGGGCTAAGACCCAGTACTTC. The full variable domain, its missing parts supplied by reference TRBV7-2 and TRBJ2-5, is GAGVSQSPSNKVTEKGKDVELRCDPISGHTALYWYRQSLGQGLEFLIYFQGNSAPDKSGLPSDRFSAERTGGSVSTLTIQRTQQEDSAVYLCASSFGTSGGAKTQYFGPGTRLLVL.

The rearrangement links TRBV9 to TRBJ2-1; 8 bases line up with TRBD2. Per germline, CDR1 SGDLS and CDR2 YYNGEE. V dropped 3 bases and J dropped 9; count of bases not matched to a gene: 8. The CDR3 runs to 14 residues. The CDR3: CASSAGTRTFEQFF. The CDR3 bases are TGTGCCAGCAGCGCCGGGACTAGAACTTTTGAGCAGTTCTTC. The full variable domain, its missing parts supplied by reference TRBV9 and TRBJ2-1, is DSGVTQTPKHLITATGQRVTLRCSPRSGDLSVYWYQQSLDQGLQFLIQYYNGEERAKGNILERFSAQQFPDLHSELNLSSLELGDSALYFCASSAGTRTFEQFFGPGTRLTVL.

V and J are TRBV28 and TRBJ1-2; no definite D call. Trimming shortened V by 3 bases and J by 5 bases, and 10 bases separated the two germline ends. Per the germline V gene, CDR1 is MDHEN and CDR2 is SYDVKM. The CDR3 spans 13 residues. The CDR3 nucleotides are TGTGCCAGCAGTTTCAGGCACCTTTATGGCTACACCTTC. Protein: CASSFRHLYGYTF.

The V gene is TRBV10-3, the J gene TRBJ1-1, with 9 positions matching TRBD1. Germline trimming cut 7 bases from V and 1 base from J; bases unmatched to any gene: 4. This CDR3 spans 14 amino acids. Germline V gives CDR1 ENHRY, CDR2 SYGVKD. The CDR3: CAITKTGGNTEAFF. CDR3 DNA: TGTGCCATCACTAAGACAGGGGGGAACACTGAAGCTTTCTTT.

This chain joins TRBV11-2 and TRBJ1-2, with TRBD1 matching 9 bases. V dropped 1 base and J dropped 4; count of bases not matched to a gene: 4. The germline V gene encodes CDR1 SGHAT and CDR2 FQNNGV. The CDR3 runs 15 residues. Written as DNA, the CDR3 is TGTGCCAGCAGCTTAGCTGACAGGGGGGTCTATGGCTACACCTTC. Its translation: CASSLADRGVYGYTF.

This chain links TRBV7-8 with TRBJ2-3; 8 bases line up with TRBD2. The V gene end was trimmed by 1 base and the J gene end by 0 bases; junction bases not matched to a gene: 3. The CDR3 consists of 16 residues. Germline-derived CDR1 and CDR2 are SGHVS and FQNEAQ. CDR3 DNA: TGTGCCAGCAGCTTAGTTGCGGGGGGTAGCACAGATACGCAGTATTTT. Amino acid sequence: CASSLVAGGSTDTQYF.

The chain carries TRBV19 and TRBJ2-5; 11 nucleotides line up with TRBD1. The CDR3 runs to 15 residues. Per the germline V gene, CDR1 is LNHDA and CDR2 is SQIVND (reference sequence). J gave up 2 bases and V 3 bases, and 2 bases lay outside the gene matches. Written as DNA, the CDR3 is TGTGCCAGTAGTATGGACAGGGGGCGTCAAGAGACCCAGTACTTC. It yields the protein CASSMDRGRQETQYF. Full variable domain (remainder filled in from reference TRBV19 and TRBJ2-5): DGGITQSPKYLFRKEGQNVTLSCEQNLNHDAMYWYRQDPGQGLRLIYYSQIVNDFQKGDIAEGYSVSREKKESFPLTVTSAQKNPTAFYLCASSMDRGRQETQYFGPGTRLLVL.

This chain connects TRBV5-1 to TRBJ2-1; a possible D gene is TRBD1 (6 bases). Per germline, CDR1 SGHRS and CDR2 YFSETQ. CDR3 size: 16 residues. Trimming left V 6 bases short and J 4 bases short, with 20 bases between. This chain's CDR3 is CASKTEQGVGYNEQFF. The CDR3 DNA follows: TGCGCCAGCAAAACTGAACAGGGAGTGGGGTACAATGAGCAGTTCTTC.

The V and J genes are TRBV28 and TRBJ2-7, with 10 bases fitting TRBD2. Germline V gene sequence: CDR1 MDHEN, CDR2 SYDVKM. After removal of 3 bases from V and 2 bases from J, the junction contained 4 bases not matched to a gene. This CDR3 has 15 residues. The CDR3 region is CASSLASGGPYEQYF. The CDR3 nucleotides are TGTGCCAGCAGTTTGGCTAGCGGGGGCCCCTACGAGCAGTACTTC.

This clone was counted a few times. This chain connects TRBV28 to TRBJ2-7, with 8 positions matching TRBD1. The CDR3 sequence is 14 residues long. Per the germline V gene, CDR1 is MDHEN and CDR2 is SYDVKM. The J segment lost 2 bases and the V segment lost 2 bases, leaving 2 bases of the junction unmatched. The CDR3 reads CASSLLDRAYEQYF. For the CDR3, the DNA is TGTGCCAGCAGTTTACTGGACAGGGCCTACGAGCAGTACTTC.

The chain uses TRBV2 and TRBJ2-1; 13 bases agree with TRBD2. The CDR3 is 13 residues long. The germline V gene encodes CDR1 SNHLY and CDR2 FYNNEI. V was clipped by 9 bases and J by 6 bases; unmatched bases: 2. CDR3 sequence (DNA): TGTGCCAGACGGACTAGCGGGAGCAATGAGCAGTTCTTC. This sequence encodes CARRTSGSNEQFF.

The V call is TRBV5-5, the J call TRBJ1-2, with D maybe TRBD1 (6 bases). The CDR3 spans 14 residues. The germline V gene encodes CDR1 SGHKS and CDR2 YYEKEE (reference sequence). V gave up 1 base and J gave up 6 bases, with 13 bases separating them. The CDR3 protein is CASSLRGGRDGYTF. The CDR3 DNA sequence: TGTGCCAGCAGCTTGCGCGGGGGGCGCGATGGCTACACCTTC.

The chain uses TRBV7-6 and TRBJ1-2; 9 bases agree with TRBD1. Germline CDR1 and CDR2: SGHVS and FNYEAQ. J lost 7 bases, V lost 1 base, and 4 bases had no gene match. This CDR3 is 14 amino acids long. CDR3 bases: TGTGCCAGCAGCTTAGACAGACAGGGGGTTGGCTACACCTTC. Its protein is CASSLDRQGVGYTF.

The sample holds a few counts of this clone. The chain carries TRBV29-1 and TRBJ1-2; TRBD1 agrees at 9 bases. The junction had 8 bases not matched to a gene; V was cut back by 7 bases and J by 2 bases. The CDR3 runs to 14 residues. The V gene's germline CDR1 is SQVTM and CDR2 ANQGSEA. CDR3 DNA sequence: TGCAGCGCTACTAAGGGGACAGGGAACTATGGCTACACCTTC. Translated: CSATKGTGNYGYTF.

CDR3 DNA sequence: TGTGCCAGCAGCCTTCCGGCGGGCTTAGGTAACACCATATATTTT. This codes for CASSLPAGLGNTIYF. The chain carries TRBV7-2 and TRBJ1-3; D is ambiguous. CDR1 SGHTA and CDR2 FQGNSA come from the germline V gene. V was cut by 5 bases and J by 7 bases, with 18 bases left in between. This CDR3 has 15 amino acids.

The chain couples TRBV28 to TRBJ2-5; 7 bases match TRBD2. With V trimmed by 8 bases and J by 5 bases, 8 bases remained unmatched. From germline, CDR1 is MDHEN and CDR2 SYDVKM. CDR3 length equals 13 residues. CDR3 residues: CASAPTSQETQYF. In DNA, the CDR3 is TGTGCCAGCGCCCCGACTAGCCAGGAGACCCAGTACTTC.

The DNA of the CDR3 is TGTGCCAGCAAATACAGGGGGTTTAATGAAAAACTGTTTTTT. Protein product: CASKYRGFNEKLFF. The chain carries TRBV28 and TRBJ1-4, with 8 positions matching TRBD1. The trim removed 7 bases at V and 4 bases at J, leaving 5 bases unmatched. This CDR3 has 14 amino acids. The germline V gene has CDR1 MDHEN and CDR2 SYDVKM.

This chain uses TRBV5-1 with TRBJ2-7; TRBD1 aligns across 11 bases. Germline loops: CDR1 SGHRS, CDR2 YFSETQ. The V gene end was trimmed by 2 bases and the J gene end by 4 bases; junction bases not matched to a gene: 5. CDR3 length: 15 amino acids. DNA of the CDR3: TGCGCCAGCAGCTTACGGACAGGGGGCTTTTACGAGCAGTACTTC. Encoded protein: CASSLRTGGFYEQYF.

This clone has a handful of counts. This sequence joins TRBV10-1 and TRBJ2-3; 14 bases are a match to TRBD2. Trimming at V came to 1 base and at J to 0 bases, leaving 18 bases not matched to a gene. Germline CDR1 and CDR2: WNHNN and SYGVQD (reference sequence). This CDR3 has 23 residues. The CDR3 reads CASSEWHEWTSGGPYISTDTQYF. DNA for the CDR3: TGCGCCAGCAGTGAGTGGCATGAATGGACTAGCGGGGGGCCCTACATAAGCACAGATACGCAGTATTTT.

This clone was seen more than once but under ten times. The chain couples TRBV9 to TRBJ2-7, with D perhaps TRBD1 (6 bases). Germline loops: CDR1 SGDLS, CDR2 YYNGEE. V dropped 4 bases and J dropped 3 bases, with 17 bases sitting between them. The CDR3 length is 15 residues. CDR3 amino acids: CASSSQTGHHYEQYF. In DNA, the CDR3 is TGTGCCAGCAGCTCTCAGACGGGACACCACTACGAGCAGTACTTC.

This chain uses TRBV19 with TRBJ1-2; a weak D match, TRBD1 (5 bases). This CDR3 contains 13 residues. V lost 1 base, J lost 7 bases, and 10 bases lay in between. CDR1 and CDR2 from the germline V gene are LNHDA and SQIVND (reference sequence). The CDR3, as DNA: TGTGCCAGTAGTATAGGGGCAGGGCTTGGCTACACCTTC. It codes for CASSIGAGLGYTF.

V gene TRBV5-1 combines with J gene TRBJ1-5; D is unclear. Germline CDR1 reads SGHRS; CDR2 reads YFSETQ. Trimming removed 4 bases at V and 0 bases at J, with 11 bases between. This CDR3 comprises 15 residues. The CDR3 DNA sequence: TGCGCCAGCAGCCCGGGTGCCGATAGCAATCAGCCCCAGCATTTT. It specifies CASSPGADSNQPQHF.

The chain joins TRBV2 to TRBJ1-1; D not certain. The CDR3 sequence is 15 residues long. V lost 1 base and J lost 0, with 9 bases in between. Germline loops: CDR1 SNHLY, CDR2 FYNNEI. CDR3 in DNA: TGTGCCAGCAGTGAAGTCGTACGAGTGAACACTGAAGCTTTCTTT. Protein product: CASSEVVRVNTEAFF.

V usage is TRBV28 and J usage is TRBJ1-1; D gene unclear. Trimming left V 4 bases short and J 0 bases short, with 6 bases between. The CDR3 runs to 13 residues. Germline V gives CDR1 MDHEN, CDR2 SYDVKM. This CDR3 reads CASSSGLNTEAFF. The CDR3 DNA sequence: TGTGCCAGCAGTTCTGGGCTGAACACTGAAGCTTTCTTT.

The chain is built from TRBV5-1 and TRBJ1-1, with D possibly TRBD1 on 6 matching bases. The CDR3 spans 14 residues. V shed 5 bases and J shed 3 bases, with 14 bases lying between them. Germline V gene sequence: CDR1 SGHRS, CDR2 YFSETQ. The DNA for the CDR3 is TGCGCCAGCAGACCCGGACAGACCCACACTGAAGCTTTCTTT. Translation gives CASRPGQTHTEAFF.